This TCR beta chain appears in the sequencing data of a study of T cell responses to AZD1222 COVID-19 vaccine. The study, taken as a whole, reports: Repertoire sampling happened only post peak T cell response. The donor cohort was predominantly white British with a female majority, and clonal diversity may have been underestimated.

Notes on this clone: Its specificity is not known.

TCRdb's copy holds only in-frame clones and misses some; the assay was immunoSEQ multiplex PCR. The repertoire holds about 77,000 clones, with more than 85% as singletons. The TCR was taken from an adult who received the AZD1222 COVID-19 vaccine. Sequencing used peripheral blood, obtained 28 days after the second AZD1222 dose.

CDR3 sequence (DNA): TGCGCCAGCAGCTTGGAATTAAGCTACGAGCAGTACTTC. Translation gives CASSLELSYEQYF. The gene calls are TRBV5-1 and TRBJ2-7; unclear D gene. The V gene's germline CDR1 is SGHRS and CDR2 YFSETQ. V shed 0 bases and J shed 3 bases, with 7 bases lying between them. This CDR3 is 13 amino acids long.